Each of the 5 T cell receptor beta chains below was sequenced from the same sample in a study of OX40 agonist ivuxolimab in advanced cancers. Profiling relied on immunoSEQ multiplex PCR, and the TCRdb table lists in-frame clones only, not all of them. The sample contains more than 40,000 clones, approximately 85% of which appear only once. Sequences were derived from CD4+ or CD8+ T cells sorted from blood, sampled in a trial of the OX40 agonist ivuxolimab. The receptors shown here come from an adult with an advanced solid tumor such as melanoma, head and neck, liver or kidney cancer.

This rearrangement joins TRBV10-3 to TRBJ2-2, with TRBD1 matching 9 bases. The CDR3 is 18 amino acids. Germline V gene lookup returns CDR1 ENHRY and CDR2 SYGVKD. After removal of 10 bases from V and 4 bases from J, the junction contained 19 bases not matched to a gene. The CDR3 sequence is CATVPGQGDWRGTGELFF. The CDR3 nucleotides are TGTGCCACCGTGCCGGGACAGGGAGATTGGCGGGGCACCGGGGAGCTGTTTTTT.

V and J are TRBV4-1 and TRBJ2-1, with D tentatively TRBD1 or TRBD2 (7 bases each). Germline V gene lookup returns CDR1 MGHRA and CDR2 YSYEKL. The CDR3 sequence is 17 residues long. V lost 0 bases, J lost 2 bases, and 14 bases lay in between. The CDR3 nucleotides are TGCGCCAGCAGCCAAGAACCGACAGGGACTACCTACAATGAGCAGTTCTTC. Its protein product is CASSQEPTGTTYNEQFF.

The chain recombines TRBV11-2 with TRBJ2-2; D unresolved. V lost 2 bases and J 2 bases, leaving 3 bases between the germline ends. Germline V gives CDR1 SGHAT, CDR2 FQNNGV. The CDR3 length is 13 residues. The DNA of the CDR3 is TGTGCCAGCAGCTTATTCAACACCGGGGAGCTGTTTTTT. Residues: CASSLFNTGELFF.

The chain links TRBV4-2 to TRBJ2-5; D possibly corresponds to TRBD2 (6 bases). The CDR3 sequence is 17 residues long. Deletions cut 3 bases from V and 1 base from J, with 18 bases between. Germline-derived CDR1 and CDR2 are LGHNA and YNFKEQ. CDR3 residues: CASSQGTGTSCQETQYF. DNA for the CDR3: TGTGCCAGCAGCCAGGGGACCGGGACTTCGTGCCAAGAGACCCAGTACTTC.

The V call is TRBV7-2, the J call TRBJ2-7; D remains ambiguous. CDR3 length equals 13 residues. V lost 4 bases and J 1 base, leaving 8 bases between the germline ends. The germline V gene encodes CDR1 SGHTA and CDR2 FQGNSA. The CDR3 nucleotides are TGTGCCAGCAGCTCCCGACGATCCTACGAGCAGTACTTC. Protein product: CASSSRRSYEQYF. Looking up the rest from reference TRBV7-2 and TRBJ2-7 gives the full variable domain: GAGVSQSPSNKVTEKGKDVELRCDPISGHTALYWYRQSLGQGLEFLIYFQGNSAPDKSGLPSDRFSAERTGGSVSTLTIQRTQQEDSAVYLCASSSRRSYEQYFGPGTRLTVT.